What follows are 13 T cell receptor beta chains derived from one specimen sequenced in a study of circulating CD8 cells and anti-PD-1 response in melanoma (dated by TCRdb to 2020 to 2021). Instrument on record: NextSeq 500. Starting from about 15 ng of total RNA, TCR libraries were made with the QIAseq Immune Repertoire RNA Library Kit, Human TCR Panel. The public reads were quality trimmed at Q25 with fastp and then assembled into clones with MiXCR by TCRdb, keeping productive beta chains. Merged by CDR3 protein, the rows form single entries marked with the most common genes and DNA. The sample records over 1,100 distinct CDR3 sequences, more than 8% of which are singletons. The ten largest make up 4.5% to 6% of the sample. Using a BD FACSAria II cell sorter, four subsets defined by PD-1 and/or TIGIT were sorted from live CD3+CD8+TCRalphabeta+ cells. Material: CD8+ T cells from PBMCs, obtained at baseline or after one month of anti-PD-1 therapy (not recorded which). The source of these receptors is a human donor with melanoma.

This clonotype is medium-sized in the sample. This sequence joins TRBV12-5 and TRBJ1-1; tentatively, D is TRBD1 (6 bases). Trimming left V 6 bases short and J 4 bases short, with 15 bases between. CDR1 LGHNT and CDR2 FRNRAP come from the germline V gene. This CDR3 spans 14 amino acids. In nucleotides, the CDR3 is TGTGCTAGTGGCCGAGACAGGTCGGGCACTGAAGCTTTCTTT. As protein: CASGRDRSGTEAFF.

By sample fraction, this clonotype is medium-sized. This chain's CDR3 is CSAGGGADTQYF. The CDR3, as DNA: TGCAGTGCCGGAGGGGGAGCAGATACGCAGTATTTT. The genes are TRBV20-1 and TRBJ2-3; D is tentatively TRBD1 or TRBD2 (6 bases each). This CDR3 spans 12 amino acids. Per the germline V gene, CDR1 is DFQATT and CDR2 is SNEGSKA (reference sequence). Trimming left V 6 bases short and J 4 bases short, with 11 bases between.

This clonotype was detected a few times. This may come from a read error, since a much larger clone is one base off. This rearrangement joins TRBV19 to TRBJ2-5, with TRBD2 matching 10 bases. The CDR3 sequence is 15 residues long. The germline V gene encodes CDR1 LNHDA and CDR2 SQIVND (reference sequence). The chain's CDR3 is CAGSAPTSGWETQYF. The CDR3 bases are TGTGCCGGTAGCGCTCCGACTAGCGGGTGGGAGACCCAGTACTTC. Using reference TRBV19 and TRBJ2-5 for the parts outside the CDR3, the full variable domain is DGGITQSPKYLFRKEGQNVTLSCEQNLNHDAMYWYRQDPGQGLRLIYYSQIVNDFQKGDIAEGYSVSREKKESFPLTVTSAQKNPTAFYLCAGSAPTSGWETQYFGPGTRLLVL.

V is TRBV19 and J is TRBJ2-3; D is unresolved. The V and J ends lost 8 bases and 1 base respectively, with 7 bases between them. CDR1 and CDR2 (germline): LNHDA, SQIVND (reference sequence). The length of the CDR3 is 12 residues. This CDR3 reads CASVDGTDTQYF. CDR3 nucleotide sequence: TGTGCCAGTGTGGACGGCACAGATACGCAGTATTTT.

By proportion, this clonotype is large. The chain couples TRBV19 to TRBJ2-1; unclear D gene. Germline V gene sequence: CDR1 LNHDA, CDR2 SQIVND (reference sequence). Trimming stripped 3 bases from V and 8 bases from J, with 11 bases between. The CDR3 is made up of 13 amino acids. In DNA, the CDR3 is TGTGCCAGTAGTATTGTGGGGTCCGATGAGCAGTTCTTC. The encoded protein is CASSIVGSDEQFF. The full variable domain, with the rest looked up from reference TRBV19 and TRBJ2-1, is DGGITQSPKYLFRKEGQNVTLSCEQNLNHDAMYWYRQDPGQGLRLIYYSQIVNDFQKGDIAEGYSVSREKKESFPLTVTSAQKNPTAFYLCASSIVGSDEQFFGPGTRLTVL.

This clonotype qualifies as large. The CDR3 DNA reads TGTGCCAGCAGCGGCCTGGGGGGAGCGGATGAGCAGTTCTTC. It specifies CASSGLGGADEQFF. The chain is built from TRBV14 and TRBJ2-1; maybe TRBD2 (6 bases). Germline V gene lookup returns CDR1 SGHDN and CDR2 FVKESK. This CDR3 has 14 residues. The V end lost 5 bases, the J end lost 8 bases, and 16 bases lay between the germline ends.

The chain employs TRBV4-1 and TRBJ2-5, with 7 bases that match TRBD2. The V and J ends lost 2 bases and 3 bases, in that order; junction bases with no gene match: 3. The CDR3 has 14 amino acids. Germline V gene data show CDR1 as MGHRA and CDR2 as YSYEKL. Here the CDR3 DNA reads TGCGCCAGCAGCCAAACAGCGGGGAAAGAGACCCAGTACTTC. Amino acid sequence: CASSQTAGKETQYF.

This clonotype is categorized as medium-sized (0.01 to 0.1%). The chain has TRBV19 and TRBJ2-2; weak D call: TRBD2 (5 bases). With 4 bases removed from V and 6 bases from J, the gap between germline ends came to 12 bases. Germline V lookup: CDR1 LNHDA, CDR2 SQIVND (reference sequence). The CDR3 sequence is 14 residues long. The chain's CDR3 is CASSKLGVAGELFF. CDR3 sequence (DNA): TGTGCCAGTAGTAAACTGGGAGTCGCCGGGGAGCTGTTTTTT.

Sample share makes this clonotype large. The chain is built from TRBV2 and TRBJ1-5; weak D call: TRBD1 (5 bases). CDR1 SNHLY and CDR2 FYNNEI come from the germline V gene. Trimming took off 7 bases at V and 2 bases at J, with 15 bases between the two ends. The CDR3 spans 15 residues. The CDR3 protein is CASTDSLFGNQPQHF. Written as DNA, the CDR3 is TGTGCCAGCACCGACAGCCTTTTTGGCAATCAGCCCCAGCATTTT.

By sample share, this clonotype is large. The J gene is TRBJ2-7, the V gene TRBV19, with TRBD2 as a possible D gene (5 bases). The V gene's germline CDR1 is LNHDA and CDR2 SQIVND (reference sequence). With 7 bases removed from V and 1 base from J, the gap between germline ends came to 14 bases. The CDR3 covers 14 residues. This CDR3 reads CASTPDGESYEQYF. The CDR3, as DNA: TGTGCCAGTACCCCTGACGGGGAGTCCTACGAGCAGTACTTC.

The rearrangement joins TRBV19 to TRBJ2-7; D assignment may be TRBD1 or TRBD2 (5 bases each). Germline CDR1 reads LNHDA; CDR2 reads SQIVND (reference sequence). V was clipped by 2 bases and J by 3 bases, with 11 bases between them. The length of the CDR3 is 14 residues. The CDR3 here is CASSIRGPYYEQYF. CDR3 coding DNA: TGTGCCAGTAGTATACGGGGCCCTTACTACGAGCAGTACTTC.

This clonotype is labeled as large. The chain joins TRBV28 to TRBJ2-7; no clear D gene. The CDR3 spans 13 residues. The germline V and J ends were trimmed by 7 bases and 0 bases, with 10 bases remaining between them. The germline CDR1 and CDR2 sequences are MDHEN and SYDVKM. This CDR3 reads CASTESLSYEQYF. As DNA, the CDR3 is TGTGCCAGCACCGAGAGCCTCTCCTACGAGCAGTACTTC.

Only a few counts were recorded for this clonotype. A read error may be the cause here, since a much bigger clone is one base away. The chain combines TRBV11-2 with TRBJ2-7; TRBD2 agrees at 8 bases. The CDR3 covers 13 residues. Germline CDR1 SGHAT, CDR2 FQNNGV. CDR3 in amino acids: CASRTSRSYERYF. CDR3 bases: TGTGCCTCCAGGACTAGCCGCTCCTACGAGCGGTACTTC. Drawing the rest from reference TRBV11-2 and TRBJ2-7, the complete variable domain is EAGVAQSPRYKIIEKRQSVAFWCNPISGHATLYWYQQILGQGPKLLIQFQNNGVVDDSQLPKDRFSAERLKGVDSTLKIQPAKLEDSAVYLCASRTSRSYERYFGPGTRLTVT.